These T cell receptor beta chains were read from a single sample in a study of blood T cell repertoires in COVID-19. Here immunoSEQ multiplex PCR was the method, and the copy in TCRdb shows in-frame clones only, minus some. This table has some 90,000 clones, about 84% appearing once. What was sequenced was peripheral blood. The receptor source for this set is a man aged 60 to 75 with acute or convalescent COVID-19. The CDR3 runs from the conserved cysteine through the conserved F or W. The order of the fields is clone size, D gene, V gene, J gene, CDR3 protein, CDR3 DNA. D genes are given only for firm matches. Only part of the rows carry a size: once, few, many, or a class if the clone is expanded.

>once|TRBD2|TRBV7-8|TRBJ2-7
CASLPGLAVEQYF
TGTGCCAGCCTGCCGGGACTAGCGGTCGAGCAGTACTTC
>.|TRBD2|TRBV5-4|TRBJ2-3
CASSPSGASTDTQYF
TGTGCCAGCAGCCCGAGCGGGGCAAGCACAGATACGCAGTATTTT
>.|.|TRBV6-5|TRBJ1-4
CASREGQAKEKLFF
TGTGCCAGCAGGGAGGGCCAAGCGAAGGAAAAACTGTTTTTT
>.|.|TRBV9|TRBJ2-1
CASSIQPTDRSYNEQFF
TGTGCCAGCAGTATTCAGCCGACAGATCGCTCCTACAATGAGCAGTTCTTC
>.|.|TRBV12-5|TRBJ1-2
CASGLVSSGYTF
TGTGCTAGTGGTTTGGTCAGTTCTGGCTACACCTTC
>.|.|TRBV7-2|TRBJ1-4
CASSFGYSGSTNEKLFF
TGTGCCAGCAGCTTCGGGTATAGTGGCTCAACTAATGAAAAACTGTTTTTT
>few|TRBD2|TRBV10-3|TRBJ2-7
CAIGGETHEQYF
TGTGCCATCGGGGGGGAGACTCACGAGCAGTACTTC
>.|.|TRBV6-6|TRBJ2-1
CASSLTSIEQFF
TGTGCCAGCAGCCTTACTAGCATCGAGCAGTTCTTC
>.|TRBD2|TRBV5-4|TRBJ2-5
CASSWDYSQETQYF
TGTGCCAGCAGCTGGGACTACAGTCAAGAGACCCAGTACTTC
>.|.|TRBV19|TRBJ1-2
CASSIDPDTGTFNYGYTF
TGTGCCAGTAGTATAGATCCCGACACCGGGACATTTAACTATGGCTACACCTTC
>.|.|TRBV28|TRBJ1-2
CASSLWAEGYGYTF
TGTGCCAGCAGTTTATGGGCCGAGGGTTATGGCTACACCTTC
>.|TRBD2|TRBV28|TRBJ2-7
CASSLWVSGRYEQYF
TGTGCCAGCAGTTTATGGGTTAGCGGGAGATACGAGCAGTACTTC
>.|.|TRBV6-5|TRBJ2-7
CASSSPFGGNYEQYF
TGTGCCAGCAGTTCCCCCTTTGGAGGGAACTACGAGCAGTACTTC
>.|TRBD1|TRBV19|TRBJ2-7
CASSTPQGREQYF
TGTGCCAGTAGTACACCACAGGGGCGCGAGCAGTACTTC
>.|.|TRBV7-9|TRBJ2-7
CASSLGGDSREQYF
TGTGCCAGCAGCTTAGGCGGGGATTCAAGAGAGCAGTACTTC
>.|TRBD2|TRBV5-6|TRBJ2-5
CASSLGLADQETQYF
TGTGCCAGCAGCTTGGGACTAGCGGACCAAGAGACCCAGTACTTC
>.|TRBD2|TRBV5-1|TRBJ2-3
CASSLATLAGTDTQYF
TGCGCCAGCAGCTTGGCCACCCTAGCGGGCACAGATACGCAGTATTTT
>few|.|TRBV19|TRBJ2-1
CASSKASDGNEQFF
TGTGCCAGTAGTAAGGCTAGCGATGGCAATGAGCAGTTCTTC
>.|.|TRBV30|TRBJ1-1
CAWSGQANTEAFF
TGTGCCTGGAGCGGCCAGGCGAACACTGAAGCTTTCTTT
>.|.|TRBV4-1|TRBJ2-5
CASSPRPVGQETQYF
TGCGCCAGCAGCCCCAGGCCCGTAGGACAAGAGACCCAGTACTTC
>.|.|TRBV4-3|TRBJ1-2
CASSQGGGGSNYGYTF
TGCGCCAGCAGCCAAGGTGGCGGCGGGTCTAACTATGGCTACACCTTC
>.|TRBD1|TRBV6-6|TRBJ2-7
CASSFPGQTYEQYF
TGTGCCAGCAGTTTTCCGGGACAGACCTACGAGCAGTACTTC
>.|.|TRBV5-5|TRBJ1-2
CASSLGGGMNYGYTF
TGTGCCAGCAGCTTGGGGGGCGGGATGAACTATGGCTACACCTTC
>.|.|TRBV28|TRBJ2-5
CASSPHGGQETQYF
TGTGCCAGCAGTCCCCATGGAGGACAAGAGACCCAGTACTTC
>once|TRBD2|TRBV9|TRBJ2-2
CASSAGGGTGELFF
TGTGCCAGCAGCGCCGGCGGGGGCACCGGGGAGCTGTTTTTT
>.|.|TRBV21-1|TRBJ1-2
CASSKGDSNYGYTF
TGTGCCAGCAGCAAAGGGGACAGTAACTATGGCTACACCTTC
>.|.|TRBV29-1|TRBJ1-5
CSVVTDTRGDQPQHF
TGCAGCGTTGTTACGGACACAAGAGGTGATCAGCCCCAGCATTTT
>few|TRBD1|TRBV5-1|TRBJ2-5
CASSLGETGSQETQYF
TGCGCCAGCAGCTTGGGCGAGACAGGGTCCCAAGAGACCCAGTACTTC
>.|TRBD1|TRBV6-2/TRBV6-3|TRBJ1-1
CASSYIGTGVPNTEAFF
TGTGCCAGCAGTTACATCGGGACAGGGGTACCCAACACTGAAGCTTTCTTT
>.|TRBD1|TRBV6-5|TRBJ2-2
CASSYSTGANGELFF
TGTGCCAGCAGTTACTCGACAGGGGCGAACGGGGAGCTGTTTTTT
>.|TRBD1|TRBV19|TRBJ1-2
CASRQDRIIYGYTF
TGTGCCAGTAGACAGGACAGGATAATCTATGGCTACACCTTC
>.|.|TRBV28|TRBJ2-3
CASKIQGASTDTQYF
TGTGCCAGCAAGATACAGGGCGCGAGCACAGATACGCAGTATTTT
>.|TRBD1|TRBV12-3/TRBV12-4|TRBJ1-2
CASSRGQVYGYTF
TGTGCCAGCAGCCGGGGACAGGTCTATGGCTACACCTTC
>.|.|TRBV6-7|TRBJ1-4
CASSPPSGGHSTNEKLFF
TGTGCCAGCAGTCCTCCATCAGGTGGCCACTCAACTAATGAAAAACTGTTTTTT
>.|.|TRBV12-3/TRBV12-4|TRBJ2-1
CASSSLVLNQFF
TGTGCCAGCAGTTCACTGGTACTCAATCAGTTCTTC
>.|.|TRBV11-2|TRBJ1-5
CASSFPGNQPQHF
TGTGCCAGCAGTTTCCCAGGAAATCAGCCCCAGCATTTT
>.|TRBD2|TRBV7-3|TRBJ2-3
CASSHRSGTSGTDTQYF
TGTGCCAGCAGCCACCGATCCGGGACTAGCGGCACAGATACGCAGTATTTT
>.|TRBD1|TRBV3-1/TRBV3-2|TRBJ1-1
CASSQGLTGKLEAFF
TGTGCCAGCAGCCAAGGGCTGACAGGGAAACTTGAAGCTTTCTTT
>few|.|TRBV7-2|TRBJ2-7
CASRFDTGPEQYF
TGTGCCAGCAGGTTCGACACAGGGCCCGAGCAGTACTTC
>.|TRBD1|TRBV12-3/TRBV12-4|TRBJ1-2
CASSLGTGGYTF
TGTGCCAGCAGTTTGGGGACAGGTGGCTACACCTTC
>.|.|TRBV11-2|TRBJ2-3
CASSSPWLGTDTQYF
TGTGCCAGCAGTTCCCCCTGGCTCGGCACAGATACGCAGTATTTT
>.|.|TRBV6-5|TRBJ1-2
CASRLVISDGYTF
TGTGCCAGCAGACTAGTAATTTCAGATGGCTACACCTTC
>few|.|TRBV15|TRBJ2-1
CATSKSRGTSYNEQFF
TGTGCCACCAGCAAATCTAGGGGCACCTCCTACAATGAGCAGTTCTTC
>.|TRBD2|TRBV3-1/TRBV3-2|TRBJ2-1
CASSIPRYDRRKTSGIPYNEQFF
TGTGCCAGCAGCATACCCCGGTATGACAGGAGAAAGACTAGCGGGATCCCCTACAATGAGCAGTTCTTC
>.|.|TRBV7-9|TRBJ2-5
CASSLQGFGETQYF
TGTGCCAGCAGCTTACAGGGGTTTGGGGAGACCCAGTACTTC
>.|.|TRBV15|TRBJ1-3
CATSRDPRGAGNTIYF
TGTGCCACCAGCAGAGACCCCCGGGGGGCTGGAAACACCATATATTTT
>.|.|TRBV7-7|TRBJ1-1
CASSFGPNTEAFF
TGTGCTAGCAGCTTCGGTCCGAACACTGAAGCTTTCTTT
>once|.|TRBV19|TRBJ1-5
CASSMGPASNQPQHF
TGTGCCAGTAGTATGGGGCCAGCTAGCAATCAGCCCCAGCATTTT